This T cell receptor (beta chain) was identified during a study of control samples from healthy donors and cancer patients (dated by TCRdb to about 2020). Turning to this clone: The target of this receptor is not known. Within one base of it there is no much larger clone, and no base qualities were kept.

The library was prepared using the immunoSEQ multiplex PCR assay. TCRdb obtained this table from immuneACCESS and retained in-frame rearrangements with V and J assigned. These tables miss some clones; where compared with another copy, unresolved V genes account for less than half of the shortfall, and the remainder is unexplained. The sample table contains about 120,000 clones; only one count was recorded for 80% to 90% of them. Jointly, the top ten make up roughly 40% of the sample. Trimming removed 1 base from V and 5 bases from J, leaving 11 bases between the germline ends. As encoded in the germline V gene (reference sequence), CDR1 is GTSNPN while CDR2 is SVGIG. The CDR3, cysteine through phenylalanine, is 13 amino acids long. Here the CDR3 DNA is all that survives: 39 bases in frame from base 1.

Rearrangement joined TRBV30 to TRBJ1-2; confidence is insufficient to name the D gene. This receptor was identified in a man aged 45-65 years in good health. The sequencing sample was made of blood. This receptor carries the CDR3 CAWSEGGGYGYTF. The DNA sequence is given as TGTGCCTGGAGTGAGGGTGGTGGGTATGGCTACACCTTC.